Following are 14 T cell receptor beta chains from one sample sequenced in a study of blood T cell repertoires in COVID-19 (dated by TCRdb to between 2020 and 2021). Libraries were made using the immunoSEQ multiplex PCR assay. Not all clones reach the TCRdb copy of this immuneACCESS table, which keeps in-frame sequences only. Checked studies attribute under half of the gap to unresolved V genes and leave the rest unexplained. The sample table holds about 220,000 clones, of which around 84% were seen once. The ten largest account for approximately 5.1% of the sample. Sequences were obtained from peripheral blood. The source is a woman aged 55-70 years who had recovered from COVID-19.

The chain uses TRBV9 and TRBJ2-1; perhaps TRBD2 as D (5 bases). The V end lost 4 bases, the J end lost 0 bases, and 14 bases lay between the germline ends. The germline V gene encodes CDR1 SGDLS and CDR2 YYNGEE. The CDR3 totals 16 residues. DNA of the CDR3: TGTGCCAGCAGCCAATCAGCGGCAAGCTCCTACAATGAGCAGTTCTTC. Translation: CASSQSAASSYNEQFF.

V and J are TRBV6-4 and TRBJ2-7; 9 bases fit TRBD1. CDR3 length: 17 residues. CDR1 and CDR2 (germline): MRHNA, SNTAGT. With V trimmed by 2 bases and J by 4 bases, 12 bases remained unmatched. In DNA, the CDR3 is TGTGCCAGCAGTGACCGACCGGGACAGGGAATAAGGTACGAGCAGTACTTC. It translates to CASSDRPGQGIRYEQYF.

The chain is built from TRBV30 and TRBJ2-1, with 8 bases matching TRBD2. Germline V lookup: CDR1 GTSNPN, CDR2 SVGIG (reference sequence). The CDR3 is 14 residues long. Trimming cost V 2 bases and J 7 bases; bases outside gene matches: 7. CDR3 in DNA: TGTGCCTGGAGTCGGGGGGGGGCCCGAAATGAGCAGTTCTTC. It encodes CAWSRGGARNEQFF.

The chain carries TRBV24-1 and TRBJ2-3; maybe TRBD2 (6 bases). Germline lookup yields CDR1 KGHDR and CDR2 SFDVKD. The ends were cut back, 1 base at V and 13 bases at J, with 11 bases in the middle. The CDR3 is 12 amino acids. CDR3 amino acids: CATSDFGTPKYF. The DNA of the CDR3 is TGTGCCACCAGTGATTTCGGGACTCCAAAGTATTTT.

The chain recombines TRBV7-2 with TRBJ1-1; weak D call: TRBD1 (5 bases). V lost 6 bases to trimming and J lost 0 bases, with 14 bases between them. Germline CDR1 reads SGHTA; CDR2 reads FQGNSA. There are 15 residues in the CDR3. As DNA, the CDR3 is TGTGCCAGCAGTTTAAGGGGAAACATGAACACTGAAGCTTTCTTT. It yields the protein CASSLRGNMNTEAFF. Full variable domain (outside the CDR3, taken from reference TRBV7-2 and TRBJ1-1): GAGVSQSPSNKVTEKGKDVELRCDPISGHTALYWYRQSLGQGLEFLIYFQGNSAPDKSGLPSDRFSAERTGGSVSTLTIQRTQQEDSAVYLCASSLRGNMNTEAFFGQGTRLTVV.

Here the CDR3 reads CSVSDGQGLGFF. The CDR3 region has the DNA TGCAGCGTTTCAGATGGACAGGGCCTGGGGTTCTTC. The chain combines TRBV29-1 with TRBJ2-1; 8 nucleotides align to TRBD1. This CDR3 has 12 amino acids. With V trimmed by 5 bases and J by 15 bases, 12 bases remained unmatched. CDR1 and CDR2 from the germline V gene are SQVTM and ANQGSEA.

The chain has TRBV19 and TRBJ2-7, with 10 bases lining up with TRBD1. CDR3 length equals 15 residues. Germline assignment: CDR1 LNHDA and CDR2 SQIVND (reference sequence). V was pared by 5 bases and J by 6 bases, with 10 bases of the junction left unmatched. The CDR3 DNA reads TGTGCCAGTAGTTCTCTATGGGGGACAGGGGCCGAGCAGTACTTC. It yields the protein CASSSLWGTGAEQYF. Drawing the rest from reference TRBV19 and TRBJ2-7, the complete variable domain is DGGITQSPKYLFRKEGQNVTLSCEQNLNHDAMYWYRQDPGQGLRLIYYSQIVNDFQKGDIAEGYSVSREKKESFPLTVTSAQKNPTAFYLCASSSLWGTGAEQYFGPGTRLTVT.

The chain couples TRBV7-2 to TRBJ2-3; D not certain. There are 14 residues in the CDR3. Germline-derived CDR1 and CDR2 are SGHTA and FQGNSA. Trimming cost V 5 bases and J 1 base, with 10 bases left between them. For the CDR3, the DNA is TGTGCCAGCAGCATGGAGAATGGCACAGATACGCAGTATTTT. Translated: CASSMENGTDTQYF.

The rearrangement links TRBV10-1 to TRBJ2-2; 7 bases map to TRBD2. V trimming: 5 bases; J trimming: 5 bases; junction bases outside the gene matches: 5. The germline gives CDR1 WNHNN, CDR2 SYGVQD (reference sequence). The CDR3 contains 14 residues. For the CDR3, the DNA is TGCGCCAGCAGTAACGGGGGAGGGACCGGGGAGCTGTTTTTT. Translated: CASSNGGGTGELFF.

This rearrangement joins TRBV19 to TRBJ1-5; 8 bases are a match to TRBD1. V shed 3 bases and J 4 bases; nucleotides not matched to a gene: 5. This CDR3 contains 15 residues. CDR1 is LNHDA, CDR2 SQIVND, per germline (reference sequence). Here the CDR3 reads CASSISRTGNQPQHF. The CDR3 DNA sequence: TGTGCCAGTAGTATCTCTCGGACAGGGAATCAGCCCCAGCATTTT.

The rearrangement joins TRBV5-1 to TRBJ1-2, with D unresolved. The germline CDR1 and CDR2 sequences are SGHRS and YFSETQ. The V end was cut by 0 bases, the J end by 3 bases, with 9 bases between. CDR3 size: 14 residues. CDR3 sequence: CASSLAGQDYGYTF. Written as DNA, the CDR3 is TGCGCCAGCAGCTTGGCCGGTCAGGACTATGGCTACACCTTC.

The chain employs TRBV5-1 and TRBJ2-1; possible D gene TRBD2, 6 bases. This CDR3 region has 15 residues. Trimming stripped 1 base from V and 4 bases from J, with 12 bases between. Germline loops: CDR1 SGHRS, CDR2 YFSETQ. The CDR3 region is CASSLTSSLYNEQFF. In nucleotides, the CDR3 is TGCGCCAGCAGCTTGACTAGCTCCCTTTACAATGAGCAGTTCTTC.

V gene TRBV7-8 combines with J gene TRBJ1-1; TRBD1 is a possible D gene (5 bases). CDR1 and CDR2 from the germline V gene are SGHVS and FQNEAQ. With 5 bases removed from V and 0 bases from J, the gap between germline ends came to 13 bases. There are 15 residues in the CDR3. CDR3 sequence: CASSPEGLMNTEAFF. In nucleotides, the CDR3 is TGTGCCAGCAGCCCGGAGGGGCTTATGAACACTGAAGCTTTCTTT.

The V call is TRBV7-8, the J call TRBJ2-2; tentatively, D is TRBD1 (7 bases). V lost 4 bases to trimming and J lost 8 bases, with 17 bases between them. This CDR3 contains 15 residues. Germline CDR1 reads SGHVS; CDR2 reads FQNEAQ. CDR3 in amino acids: CASSSAGQYSGELFF. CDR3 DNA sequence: TGTGCCAGCAGCTCCGCGGGACAGTATTCGGGGGAGCTGTTTTTT.